What follows is one T cell receptor (beta chain) and its context. Its matching antigen is unknown. This sample was included in a study of blood T cells in healthy people across ages. Study information: Template switching caught about one barcoded beta molecule for each two T cells. Study outcomes and limitations: The study regarded diversity estimates from one million T cells as underestimates. Higher diversity, along with more naive CD4+ cells, distinguished long-lived donors from aged donors.

Samples each had at least 6 micrograms of total RNA extracted. A sample-barcoded 5' primer and a J-beta primer mix were used in a second PCR of roughly 7 to 11 cycles. One entry per CDR3 protein, called by TCRdb with MiXCR from the 5' RACE reads. The sample holds 800,000 to 950,000 distinct CDR3 sequences, around 48% seen once. This TCR was recovered from a man aged 30 to 45 in good health. The sample taken for sequencing was blood.

The CDR3 sequence is CATSDWDRGDTQYF. In DNA form, the CDR3 reads TGTGCCACCAGTGATTGGGACAGGGGAGATACGCAGTATTTT. The chain carries TRBV24-1 and TRBJ2-3; TRBD1 agrees at 10 bases. Germline loops: CDR1 KGHDR, CDR2 SFDVKD. J gave up 5 bases and V 2 bases, and 0 bases lay outside the gene matches. This CDR3 comprises 14 residues.